The next 20 T cell receptor beta chains were all read from a single sample in a study of blood T cell repertoires in COVID-19. Libraries were prepared by immunoSEQ multiplex PCR; TCRdb keeps only in-frame clonotypes and omits some of them. The sample holds 75,000 to 100,000 clones; around 90% are singletons and the top ten take approximately 5%. The source material was peripheral blood. The receptors were sampled from a man between 65 and 85 years old with acute or convalescent COVID-19.

The genes are TRBV19 and TRBJ1-1; 7 nucleotides match TRBD1. Trimming took 7 bases from V and 1 from J; bases not matched to a gene: 9. The CDR3 loop spans 15 amino acids. The germline V gene encodes CDR1 LNHDA and CDR2 SQIVND (reference sequence). CDR3 region: CASKLETGRNTEAFF. The CDR3 region has the DNA TGTGCCAGTAAACTGGAGACAGGGAGGAACACTGAAGCTTTCTTT.

The chain links TRBV5-1 to TRBJ2-5, with unresolved D. Trimming pared 0 bases from V and 5 bases from J, leaving 20 bases between. Per germline, CDR1 SGHRS and CDR2 YFSETQ. The CDR3 is made up of 17 amino acids. The CDR3: CASSLVYSQVVGETQYF. In nucleotides, the CDR3 is TGCGCCAGCAGCTTGGTTTACTCGCAGGTCGTTGGGGAGACCCAGTACTTC.

This chain connects TRBV29-1 to TRBJ1-3; D remains unclear. Germline V gene data show CDR1 as SQVTM and CDR2 as ANQGSEA. The CDR3 has 14 residues. V gave up 6 bases and J gave up 0 bases, with 12 bases separating them. The CDR3 sequence: CSVASGVSGNTIYF. The DNA of the CDR3 is TGCAGCGTGGCATCAGGTGTCTCTGGAAACACCATATATTTT.

This clone has only a few counts. The chain couples TRBV6-1 to TRBJ1-1; perhaps TRBD1 as D (6 bases). V was cut by 3 bases and J by 2 bases, with 10 bases left in between. Germline values: CDR1 MNHNS, CDR2 SASEGT. The CDR3 contains 14 residues. The CDR3 is CASSENRVNTEAFF. CDR3 in DNA: TGTGCCAGCAGTGAGAACAGGGTCAACACTGAAGCTTTCTTT.

The V and J genes are TRBV10-1 and TRBJ2-2; 7 bases match TRBD1. The V segment lost 6 bases and the J segment 6 bases; nucleotides outside the gene matches: 4. Germline values: CDR1 WNHNN, CDR2 SYGVQD (reference sequence). The CDR3 spans 13 residues. CDR3 nucleotide sequence: TGCGCCAGCAGGCCACAGGGGCCCGGGGAGCTGTTTTTT. Translated: CASRPQGPGELFF.

This clone was seen just once. V and J are TRBV6-5 and TRBJ2-1; TRBD1 agrees at 7 bases. With 7 bases clipped from V and 5 bases from J, the junction kept 8 bases outside the gene matches. Germline V gene sequence: CDR1 MNHEY, CDR2 SVGAGI. The CDR3 sequence is 14 residues long. In DNA, the CDR3 is TGTGCCAGCACCCGAGGACAGGCCAACAATGAGCAGTTCTTC. It translates to CASTRGQANNEQFF.

The CDR3 sequence is CASSKDRVYNSPLHF. CDR3 DNA sequence: TGTGCCAGCAGCAAGGACAGGGTTTATAATTCACCCCTCCACTTT. The rearrangement uses TRBV5-4 and TRBJ1-6; 8 bases are a match to TRBD1. This CDR3 is 15 amino acids long. Trimming cost V 4 bases and J 4 bases; bases outside gene matches: 4. Germline CDR1 is SGHNT and CDR2 is YYREEE (reference sequence).

The chain recombines TRBV6-1 with TRBJ1-2; 9 bases match TRBD1. Germline V lookup: CDR1 MNHNS, CDR2 SASEGT. This CDR3 is built from 17 residues. With 3 bases clipped from V and 0 bases from J, the junction kept 8 bases outside the gene matches. CDR3 nucleotide sequence: TGTGCCAGCAGTGATGGGGGAGGGACAGGGCCTAACTATGGCTACACCTTC. Translation gives CASSDGGGTGPNYGYTF.

The V gene is TRBV30, the J gene TRBJ2-1; 8 nucleotides agree with TRBD2. Trimming removed 0 bases from V and 2 bases from J; junction bases left unmatched: 15. The CDR3 has 19 amino acids. Germline CDR1 reads GTSNPN; CDR2 reads SVGIG (reference sequence). The CDR3: CAWSVRASGGNIAYNEQFF. The CDR3 coding sequence is TGTGCCTGGAGTGTACGGGCCAGCGGGGGAAATATTGCCTACAATGAGCAGTTCTTC.

V and J are TRBV10-3 and TRBJ1-1, with 7 bases matching TRBD1. J lost 8 bases, V lost 8 bases, and 5 bases had no gene match. The CDR3 sequence is 11 residues long. Germline CDR1 is ENHRY and CDR2 is SYGVKD. CDR3 nucleotide sequence: TGTGCCATCGCGCAGGGGGAAGAAGCTTTCTTT. It encodes CAIAQGEEAFF.

The chain is built from TRBV7-8 and TRBJ1-6, with D tentatively TRBD1 (6 bases). The CDR3 is 15 amino acids. Germline V gene data show CDR1 as SGHVS and CDR2 as FQNEAQ. V lost 4 bases and J 9 bases, leaving 16 bases between the germline ends. The CDR3 bases are TGTGCCAGCAGCTCCGCTACAGGGTTGGGTTCACCCCTCCACTTT. Its protein product is CASSSATGLGSPLHF.

The chain couples TRBV19 to TRBJ2-1; D is possibly TRBD1 (6 bases). CDR1 and CDR2 (germline): LNHDA, SQIVND (reference sequence). The CDR3 runs to 12 residues. With 4 bases removed from V and 9 bases from J, the gap between germline ends came to 10 bases. For the CDR3, the DNA is TGTGCCAGTAGTACACAGGGTGGTGAGCAGTTCTTC. Residues: CASSTQGGEQFF.

This chain links TRBV5-8 with TRBJ2-3, with D hard to call. Germline V gene lookup returns CDR1 SGHTS and CDR2 YDEGEE. V lost 7 bases to trimming and J lost 4 bases, with 13 bases between them. There are 13 residues in the CDR3. CDR3 region: CASEASVSDTQYF. CDR3 bases: TGTGCCAGCGAGGCAAGCGTCTCAGATACGCAGTATTTT.

The chain combines TRBV6-5 with TRBJ2-2; 12 nucleotides agree with TRBD2. Germline loops: CDR1 MNHEY, CDR2 SVGAGI. V shed 8 bases, J shed 4 bases, and the junction held 2 bases outside the gene matches. There are 14 residues in the CDR3. The CDR3 bases are TGTGCCAGCGGACTAGCGGGGTTCACCGGGGAGCTGTTTTTT. Translated: CASGLAGFTGELFF.

The chain combines TRBV3-1 (or the pseudogene TRBV3-2) with TRBJ2-2; 7 positions agree with TRBD2. The length of the CDR3 is 15 residues. Losses at the gene ends were 4 bases for V and 7 bases for J; bases not matched to a gene: 9. CDR1 and CDR2 from the germline V gene are LGHDT and YNNKEL (reference sequence). In nucleotides, the CDR3 is TGTGCCAGCAGCCCGAGGGACTACCCGGGCGGGGAGCTGTTTTTT. Translated: CASSPRDYPGGELFF.

V gene TRBV19 combines with J gene TRBJ1-5; D gene unclear. V was trimmed by 4 bases and J by 2 bases, leaving 15 bases between them. This CDR3 comprises 16 residues. In germline, CDR1 is LNHDA, CDR2 SQIVND (reference sequence). DNA for the CDR3: TGTGCCAGTAGTACGTCGGGTTTCGTGGGCAATCAGCCCCAGCATTTT. It encodes CASSTSGFVGNQPQHF. The entire variable domain, with the rest obtained from reference TRBV19 and TRBJ1-5, is as follows: DGGITQSPKYLFRKEGQNVTLSCEQNLNHDAMYWYRQDPGQGLRLIYYSQIVNDFQKGDIAEGYSVSREKKESFPLTVTSAQKNPTAFYLCASSTSGFVGNQPQHFGDGTRLSIL.

The chain employs TRBV4-2 and TRBJ1-2; TRBD1 might be the D (5 bases). This CDR3 has 16 amino acids. Germline V lookup: CDR1 LGHNA, CDR2 YNFKEQ. V lost 3 bases to trimming and J lost 3 bases, with 17 bases between them. The CDR3 here is CASSQDEGVVDYGYTF. The CDR3 DNA follows: TGTGCCAGCAGCCAGGACGAAGGGGTGGTAGACTATGGCTACACCTTC.

The V gene is TRBV5-1, the J gene TRBJ1-2, with TRBD1 identical over 8 bases. Germline CDR1 SGHRS, CDR2 YFSETQ. The trim removed 4 bases at V and 8 bases at J, leaving 10 bases unmatched. The CDR3 spans 14 residues. CDR3 residues: CASSPRGTGGGYTF. The CDR3 DNA is TGCGCCAGCAGCCCCCGGGGGACAGGAGGGGGCTACACCTTC.

This chain uses TRBV6-5 with TRBJ2-3; D might be TRBD2 (5 bases). The germline gives CDR1 MNHEY, CDR2 SVGAGI. Between the trimmed V and J ends, which lost 7 bases and 1 base, there was a span of 12 bases. This CDR3 is 14 amino acids long. CDR3 amino acids: CASTRPGGTDTQYF. The CDR3, as DNA: TGTGCCAGCACCAGACCCGGGGGCACAGATACGCAGTATTTT.

The chain joins TRBV11-2 to TRBJ1-6, with a possible D match to TRBD1 (5 bases). Germline V gene lookup returns CDR1 SGHAT and CDR2 FQNNGV. Trimming removed 0 bases from V and 7 bases from J, with 19 bases in between. This CDR3 has 18 residues. CDR3 in DNA: TGTGCCAGCAGCTTAGAGCTCCCTGTGGCAGGGAAAAATTCACCCCTCCACTTT. Translated: CASSLELPVAGKNSPLHF.